Listed here are 8 T cell receptor beta chains from one sample, sequenced in a study of blood T cell repertoires in COVID-19. Assay: immunoSEQ multiplex PCR; the TCRdb copy retains only in-frame clones and omits some. The data hold approximately 150,000 clones, with 80% to 85% observed a single time. The specimen sequenced was peripheral blood. These receptors originate from a man between 65 and 85 years old with active or convalescent COVID-19.

This clone has just a few counts. This chain links TRBV4-3 with TRBJ2-3, with TRBD1 matching over 10 bases. The V segment lost 0 bases and the J segment 7 bases; nucleotides outside the gene matches: 10. The germline CDR1 and CDR2 sequences are LGHNA and YSLEER. The CDR3 extends over 17 amino acids. CDR3 DNA: TGCGCCAGCAGCCAAGAGGGTGTAGGACAGGGGGTCTATACGCAGTATTTT. The encoded protein is CASSQEGVGQGVYTQYF.

This chain joins TRBV7-2 and TRBJ1-5; no reliable D call. V was clipped by 1 base and J by 2 bases, with 15 bases between them. In germline, CDR1 is SGHTA, CDR2 FQGNSA. The CDR3 runs 17 residues. As DNA, the CDR3 is TGTGCCAGCAGCTTAGTAGTAGCCGTCGCGGGCAATCAGCCCCAGCATTTT. It encodes CASSLVVAVAGNQPQHF.

The V and J genes are TRBV28 and TRBJ1-2, with D perhaps matching TRBD1 (5 bases). With 5 bases removed from V and 4 bases from J, the gap between germline ends came to 11 bases. Per germline, CDR1 MDHEN and CDR2 SYDVKM. This CDR3 is 13 amino acids long. As DNA, the CDR3 is TGTGCCAGCAGTCAGGGACTCGGCTATGGCTACACCTTC. This gives the protein CASSQGLGYGYTF.

This chain uses TRBV28 with TRBJ1-1; the D gene is possibly TRBD1 (5 bases). CDR1 and CDR2 from the germline V gene are MDHEN and SYDVKM. Trimming shortened V by 7 bases and J by 5 bases, and 20 bases separated the two germline ends. This CDR3 spans 15 amino acids. The CDR3 DNA reads TGTGCCAGCATTGCTTCCGGATCCCAGGGAACTGAAGCTTTCTTT. This sequence encodes CASIASGSQGTEAFF.

The chain couples TRBV18 to TRBJ1-5, with 9 positions matching TRBD1. The V gene end was trimmed by 6 bases and the J gene end by 4 bases; junction bases not matched to a gene: 10. Germline V gives CDR1 KGHSH, CDR2 LQKENI. This CDR3 comprises 16 residues. The CDR3 DNA reads TGTGCCAGCTCCCTACTAGGGACAGGGAATAATCAGCCCCAGCATTTT. Translated: CASSLLGTGNNQPQHF.

This chain uses TRBV9 with TRBJ2-1; 8 bases align to TRBD1. After removal of 6 bases from V and 1 base from J, the junction contained 9 bases not matched to a gene. The CDR3 is made up of 16 amino acids. From germline, CDR1 is SGDLS and CDR2 YYNGEE. The CDR3 reads CASTSGTGQSYNEQFF. The CDR3 DNA is TGTGCCAGCACCTCCGGGACAGGCCAATCCTACAATGAGCAGTTCTTC.

The genes are TRBV9 and TRBJ1-2; D possibly corresponds to TRBD1 (5 bases). CDR1 SGDLS and CDR2 YYNGEE come from the germline V gene. The CDR3 is 15 residues long. Trimming shortened V by 3 bases and J by 2 bases, and 14 bases separated the two germline ends. CDR3 bases: TGTGCCAGCAGCGCCCAAGGGGCACTCAACTATGGCTACACCTTC. Amino acid sequence: CASSAQGALNYGYTF.

The genes are TRBV9 and TRBJ2-3; D possibly corresponds to TRBD2 (6 bases). The CDR3 contains 16 residues. Germline loops: CDR1 SGDLS, CDR2 YYNGEE. Trimming cost V 5 bases and J 2 bases, with 18 bases left between them. The CDR3 DNA reads TGTGCCAGCAGGCGGGGCGGACAACACTACACAGATACGCAGTATTTT. Translated: CASRRGGQHYTDTQYF.